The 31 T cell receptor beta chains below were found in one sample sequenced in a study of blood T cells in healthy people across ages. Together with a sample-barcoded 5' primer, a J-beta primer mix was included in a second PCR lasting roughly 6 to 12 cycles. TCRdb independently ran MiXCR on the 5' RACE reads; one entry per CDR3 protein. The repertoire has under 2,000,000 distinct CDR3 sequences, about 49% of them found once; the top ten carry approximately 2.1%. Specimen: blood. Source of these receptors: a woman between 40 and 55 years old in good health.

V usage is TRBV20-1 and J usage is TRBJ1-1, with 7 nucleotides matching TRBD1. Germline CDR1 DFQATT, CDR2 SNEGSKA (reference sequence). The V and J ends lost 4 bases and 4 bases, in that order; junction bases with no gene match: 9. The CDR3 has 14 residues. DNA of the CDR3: TGCAGTGCTAAGGGGGCCTCGGACGGCACTGAAGCTTTCTTT. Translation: CSAKGASDGTEAFF.

CDR3 region: CASSTSAGTKETQYF. CDR3 DNA sequence: TGTGCCAGCAGCACTAGCGCCGGGACGAAAGAGACCCAGTACTTC. The V call is TRBV9, the J call TRBJ2-5, with 7 positions matching TRBD2. The germline V gene encodes CDR1 SGDLS and CDR2 YYNGEE. V shed 4 bases and J 3 bases; nucleotides not matched to a gene: 9. CDR3 size: 15 residues.

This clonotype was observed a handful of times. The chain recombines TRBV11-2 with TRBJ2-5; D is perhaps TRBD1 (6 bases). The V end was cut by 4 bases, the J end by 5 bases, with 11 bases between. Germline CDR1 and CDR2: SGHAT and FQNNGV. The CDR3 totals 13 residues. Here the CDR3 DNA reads TGTGCCAGCAGCTCTGGGGGACACGAGACCCAGTACTTC. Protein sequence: CASSSGGHETQYF.

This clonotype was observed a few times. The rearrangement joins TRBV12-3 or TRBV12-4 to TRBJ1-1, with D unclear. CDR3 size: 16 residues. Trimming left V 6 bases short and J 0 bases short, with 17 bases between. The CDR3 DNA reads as TGTGCCAGCAGCTCTCCCCTCGGCGGCCTGAACACTGAAGCTTTCTTT. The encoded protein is CASSSPLGGLNTEAFF.

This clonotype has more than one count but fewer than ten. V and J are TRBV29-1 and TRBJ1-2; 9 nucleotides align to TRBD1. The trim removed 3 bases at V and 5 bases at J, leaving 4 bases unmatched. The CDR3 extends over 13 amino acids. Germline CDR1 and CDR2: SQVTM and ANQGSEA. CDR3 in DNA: TGCAGCGTTGAGGACAGGGGATTTTATGGCTACACCTTC. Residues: CSVEDRGFYGYTF.

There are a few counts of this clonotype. Here the CDR3 DNA reads TGTGCCAGCAGTTCCGAGGACAGGGAGAAGAACAATGAGCAGTTCTTC. Its translation: CASSSEDREKNNEQFF. The chain couples TRBV28 to TRBJ2-1, with 8 bases lining up with TRBD1. V shed 4 bases and J 5 bases; nucleotides not matched to a gene: 10. The CDR3 has 16 residues. Germline V gene sequence: CDR1 MDHEN, CDR2 SYDVKM.

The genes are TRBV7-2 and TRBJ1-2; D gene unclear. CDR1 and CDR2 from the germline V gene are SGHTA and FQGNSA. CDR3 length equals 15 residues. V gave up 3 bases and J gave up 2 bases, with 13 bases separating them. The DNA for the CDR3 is TGTGCCAGCAGCTTCGATAAGGGCGCGAACTATGGCTACACCTTC. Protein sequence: CASSFDKGANYGYTF.

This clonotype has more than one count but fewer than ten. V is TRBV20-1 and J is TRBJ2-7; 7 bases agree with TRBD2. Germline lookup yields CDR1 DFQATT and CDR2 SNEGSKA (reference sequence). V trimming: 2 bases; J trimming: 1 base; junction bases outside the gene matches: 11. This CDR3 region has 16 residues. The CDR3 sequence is CSARSPKTGLSYEQYF. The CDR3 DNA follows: TGCAGTGCTAGATCCCCTAAAACGGGACTATCCTACGAGCAGTACTTC.

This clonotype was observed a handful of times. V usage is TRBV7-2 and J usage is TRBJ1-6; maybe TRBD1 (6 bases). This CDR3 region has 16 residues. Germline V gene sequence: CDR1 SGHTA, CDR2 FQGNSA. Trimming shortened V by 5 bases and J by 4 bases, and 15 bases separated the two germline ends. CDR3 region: CASSNALTGYNSPLHF. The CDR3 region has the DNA TGTGCCAGCAGCAACGCACTGACAGGATATAATTCACCCCTCCACTTT.

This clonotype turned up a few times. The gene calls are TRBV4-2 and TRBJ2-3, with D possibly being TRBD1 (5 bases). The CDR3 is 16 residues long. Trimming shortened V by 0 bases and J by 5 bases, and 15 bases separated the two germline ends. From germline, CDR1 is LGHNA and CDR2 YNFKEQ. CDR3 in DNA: TGTGCCAGCAGCCAAGATGGGCAGGGTCAAGAAGATACGCAGTATTTT. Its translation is CASSQDGQGQEDTQYF.

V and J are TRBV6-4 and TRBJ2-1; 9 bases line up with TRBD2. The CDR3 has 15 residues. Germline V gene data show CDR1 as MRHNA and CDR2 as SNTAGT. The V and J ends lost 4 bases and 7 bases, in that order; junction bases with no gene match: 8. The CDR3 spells CASSGAGGSINEQFF. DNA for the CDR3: TGTGCCAGCAGTGGAGCGGGGGGCTCCATTAATGAGCAGTTCTTC.

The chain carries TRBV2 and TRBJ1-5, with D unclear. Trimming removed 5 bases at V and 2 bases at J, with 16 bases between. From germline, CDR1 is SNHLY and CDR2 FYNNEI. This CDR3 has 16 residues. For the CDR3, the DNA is TGTGCCAGCAGTAAAGACGGCCGGTTGGGCAATCAGCCCCAGCATTTT. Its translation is CASSKDGRLGNQPQHF.

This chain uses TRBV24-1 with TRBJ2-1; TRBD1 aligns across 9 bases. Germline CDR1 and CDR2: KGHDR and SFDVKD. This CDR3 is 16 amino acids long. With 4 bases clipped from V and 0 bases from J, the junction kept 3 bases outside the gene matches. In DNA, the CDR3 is TGTGCCACCAGTGACCGACAGGGGGGCTCCTACAATGAGCAGTTCTTC. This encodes CATSDRQGGSYNEQFF.

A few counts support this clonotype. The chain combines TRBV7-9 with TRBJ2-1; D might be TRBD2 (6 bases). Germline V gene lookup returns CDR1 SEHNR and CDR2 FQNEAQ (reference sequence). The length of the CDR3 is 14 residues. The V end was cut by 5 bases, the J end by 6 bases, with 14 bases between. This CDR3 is CASSQTSFPNEQFF. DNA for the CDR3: TGTGCCAGCAGCCAGACTAGTTTTCCCAATGAGCAGTTCTTC.

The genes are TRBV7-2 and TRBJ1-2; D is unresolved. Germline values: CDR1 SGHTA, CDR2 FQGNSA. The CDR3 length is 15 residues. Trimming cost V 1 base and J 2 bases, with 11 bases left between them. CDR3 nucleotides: TGTGCCAGCAGCTTAGTTAGACACTCCAACTATGGCTACACCTTC. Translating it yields CASSLVRHSNYGYTF.

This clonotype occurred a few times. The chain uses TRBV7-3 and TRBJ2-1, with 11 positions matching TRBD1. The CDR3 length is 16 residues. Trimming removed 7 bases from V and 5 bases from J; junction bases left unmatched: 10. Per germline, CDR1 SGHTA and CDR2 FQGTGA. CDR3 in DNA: TGTGCCAGCAACAGAGACGGACAGGGGGCCCACAATGAGCAGTTCTTC. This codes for CASNRDGQGAHNEQFF.

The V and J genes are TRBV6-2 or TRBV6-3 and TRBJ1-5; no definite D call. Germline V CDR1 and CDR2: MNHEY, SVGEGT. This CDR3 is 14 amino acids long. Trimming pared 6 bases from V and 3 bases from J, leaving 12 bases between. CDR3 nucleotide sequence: TGTGCCAGCAGCCCTGACTGGACCAATCAGCCCCAGCATTTT. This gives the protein CASSPDWTNQPQHF.

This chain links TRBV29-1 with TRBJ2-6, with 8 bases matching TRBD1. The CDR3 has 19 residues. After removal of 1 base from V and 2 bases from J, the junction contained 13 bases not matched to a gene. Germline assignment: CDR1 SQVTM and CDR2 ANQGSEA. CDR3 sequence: CSVEAPNGQGGTGANVLTF. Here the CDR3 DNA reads TGCAGCGTTGAAGCCCCCAACGGACAGGGCGGGACTGGGGCCAACGTCCTGACTTTC.

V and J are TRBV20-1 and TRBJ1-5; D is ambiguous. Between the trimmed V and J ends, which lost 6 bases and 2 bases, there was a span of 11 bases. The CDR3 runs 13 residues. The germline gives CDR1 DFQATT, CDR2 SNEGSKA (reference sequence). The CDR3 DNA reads TGCAGTGCCTATCCTACGGGCAATCAGCCCCAGCATTTT. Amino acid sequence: CSAYPTGNQPQHF.

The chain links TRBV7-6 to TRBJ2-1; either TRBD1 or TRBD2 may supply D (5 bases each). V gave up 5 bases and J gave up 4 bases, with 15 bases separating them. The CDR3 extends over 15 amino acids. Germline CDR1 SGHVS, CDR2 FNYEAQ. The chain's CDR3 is CASSPLGAAYNEQFF. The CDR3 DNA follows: TGTGCCAGCAGCCCCCTCGGGGCAGCTTACAATGAGCAGTTCTTC.

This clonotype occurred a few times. CDR3 protein: CSAMRPNSAGAHEQFF. Written as DNA, the CDR3 is TGCAGTGCTATGCGACCCAATAGCGCGGGGGCCCATGAGCAGTTCTTC. The gene calls are TRBV20-1 and TRBJ2-1, with a weak D call TRBD2 (7 bases). Germline CDR1 and CDR2: DFQATT and SNEGSKA (reference sequence). V was pared by 4 bases and J by 8 bases, with 24 bases between. The CDR3 has 16 residues.

The DNA for the CDR3 is TGTGCCAGCAGCCTCTACGGACGTCCGGATTCACCCCTCCACTTT. Translation: CASSLYGRPDSPLHF. The rearrangement uses TRBV9 and TRBJ1-6; no firm D call. The CDR3 runs to 15 residues. V dropped 4 bases and J dropped 8 bases, with 16 bases sitting between them. Germline CDR1 reads SGDLS; CDR2 reads YYNGEE.

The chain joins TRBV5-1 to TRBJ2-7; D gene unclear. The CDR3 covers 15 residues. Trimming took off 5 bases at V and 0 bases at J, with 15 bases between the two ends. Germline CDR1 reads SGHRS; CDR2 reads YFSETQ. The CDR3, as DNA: TGCGCCAGCAGACGCGTTGGACGGCTCTCCTACGAGCAGTACTTC. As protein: CASRRVGRLSYEQYF.

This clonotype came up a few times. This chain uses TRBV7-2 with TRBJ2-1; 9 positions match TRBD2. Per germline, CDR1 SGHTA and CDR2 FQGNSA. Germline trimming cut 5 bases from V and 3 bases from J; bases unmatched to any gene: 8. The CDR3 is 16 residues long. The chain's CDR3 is CASSHLNSGGYNEQFF. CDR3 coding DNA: TGTGCCAGCAGCCACCTTAATAGCGGGGGCTACAATGAGCAGTTCTTC.

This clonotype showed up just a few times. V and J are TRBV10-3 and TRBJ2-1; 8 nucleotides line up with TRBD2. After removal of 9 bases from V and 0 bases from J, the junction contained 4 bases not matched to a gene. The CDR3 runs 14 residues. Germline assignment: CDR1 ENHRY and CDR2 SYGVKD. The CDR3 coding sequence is TGTGCCATAACGGGAGGGGGCTCCTACAATGAGCAGTTCTTC. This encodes CAITGGGSYNEQFF.

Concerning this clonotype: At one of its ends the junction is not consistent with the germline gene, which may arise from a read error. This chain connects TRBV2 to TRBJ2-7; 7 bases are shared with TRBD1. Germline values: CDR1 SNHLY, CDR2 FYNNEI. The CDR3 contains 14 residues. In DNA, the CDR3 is TGTGCCAGTCGGACAGGCCCGGGTTCCTACGAGCAGTACTTT. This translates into CASRTGPGSYEQYF. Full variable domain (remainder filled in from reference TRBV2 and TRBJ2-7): EPEVTQTPSHQVTQMGQEVILRCVPISNHLYFYWYRQILGQKVEFLVSFYNNEISEKSEIFDDQFSVERPDGSNFTLKIRSTKLEDSAMYFCASRTGPGSYEQYFGPGTRLTVT.

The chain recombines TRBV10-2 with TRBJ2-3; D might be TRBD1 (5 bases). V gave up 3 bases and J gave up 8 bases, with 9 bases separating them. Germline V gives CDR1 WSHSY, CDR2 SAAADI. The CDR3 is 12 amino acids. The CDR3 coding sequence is TGCGCCAGCAGTGACGAGCAGGGTACGCAGTATTTT. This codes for CASSDEQGTQYF.

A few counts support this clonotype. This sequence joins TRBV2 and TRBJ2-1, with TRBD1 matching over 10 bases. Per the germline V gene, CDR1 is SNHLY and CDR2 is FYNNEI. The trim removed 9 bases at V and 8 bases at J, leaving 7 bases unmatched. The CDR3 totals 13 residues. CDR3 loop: CASRQGARDEQFF. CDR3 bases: TGTGCCAGTCGACAGGGGGCGAGGGATGAGCAGTTCTTC.

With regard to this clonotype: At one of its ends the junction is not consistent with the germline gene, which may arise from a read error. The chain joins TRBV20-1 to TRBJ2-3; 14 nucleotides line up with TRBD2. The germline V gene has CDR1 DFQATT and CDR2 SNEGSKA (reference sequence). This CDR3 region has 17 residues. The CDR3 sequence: CSARGLAGGGSTDTQYF. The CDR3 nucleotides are TGCAGTGCCAGAGGACTAGCGGGGGGTGGTAGCACAGATACGCAGTATTTT.

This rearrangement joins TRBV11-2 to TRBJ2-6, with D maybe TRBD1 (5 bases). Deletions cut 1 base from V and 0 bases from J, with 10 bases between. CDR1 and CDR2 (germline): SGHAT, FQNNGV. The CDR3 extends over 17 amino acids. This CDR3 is CASSLGTTLSGANVLTF. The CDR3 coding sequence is TGTGCCAGCAGCTTAGGGACAACTCTCTCTGGGGCCAACGTCCTGACTTTC.

The CDR3 region is CASRVAGAGETQYF. For the CDR3, the DNA is TGTGCCAGCAGAGTAGCGGGGGCTGGGGAGACCCAGTACTTC. The chain links TRBV12-3 or TRBV12-4 to TRBJ2-5, with TRBD2 matching 9 bases. The CDR3 has 14 residues. Trimming took 6 bases from V and 5 from J; bases not matched to a gene: 7.